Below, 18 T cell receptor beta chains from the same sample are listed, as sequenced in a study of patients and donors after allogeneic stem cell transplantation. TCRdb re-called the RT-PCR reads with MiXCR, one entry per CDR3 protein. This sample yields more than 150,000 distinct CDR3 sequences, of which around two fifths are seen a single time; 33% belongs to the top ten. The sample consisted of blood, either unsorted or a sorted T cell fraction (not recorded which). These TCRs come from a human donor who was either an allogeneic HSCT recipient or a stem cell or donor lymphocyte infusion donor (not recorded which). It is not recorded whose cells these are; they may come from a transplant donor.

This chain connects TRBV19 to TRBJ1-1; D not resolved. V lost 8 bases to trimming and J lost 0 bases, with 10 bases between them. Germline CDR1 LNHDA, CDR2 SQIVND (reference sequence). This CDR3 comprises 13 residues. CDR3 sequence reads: CASWSNLNTEAFF. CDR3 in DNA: TGTGCCAGTTGGAGCAACCTGAACACTGAAGCTTTCTTT. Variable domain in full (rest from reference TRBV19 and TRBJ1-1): DGGITQSPKYLFRKEGQNVTLSCEQNLNHDAMYWYRQDPGQGLRLIYYSQIVNDFQKGDIAEGYSVSREKKESFPLTVTSAQKNPTAFYLCASWSNLNTEAFFGQGTRLTVV.

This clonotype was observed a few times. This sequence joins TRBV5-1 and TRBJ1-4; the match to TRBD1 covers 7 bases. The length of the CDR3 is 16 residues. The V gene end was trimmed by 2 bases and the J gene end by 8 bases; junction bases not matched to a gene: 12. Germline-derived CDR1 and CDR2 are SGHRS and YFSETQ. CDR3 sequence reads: CASSFDRDPGGEKLFF. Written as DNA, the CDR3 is TGCGCCAGCAGCTTCGACAGGGATCCCGGGGGCGAAAAACTGTTTTTT.

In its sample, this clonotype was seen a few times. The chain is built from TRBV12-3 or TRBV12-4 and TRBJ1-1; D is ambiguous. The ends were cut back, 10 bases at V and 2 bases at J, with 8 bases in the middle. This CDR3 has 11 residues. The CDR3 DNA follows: TGTGCCACCCTGACTAACACTGAAGCTTTCTTT. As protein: CATLTNTEAFF.

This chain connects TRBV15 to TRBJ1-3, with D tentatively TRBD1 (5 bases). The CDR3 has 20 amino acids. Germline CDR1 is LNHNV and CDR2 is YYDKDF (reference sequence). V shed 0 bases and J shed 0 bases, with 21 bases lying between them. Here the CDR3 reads CATSRDYRVTGPDSGNTIYF. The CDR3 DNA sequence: TGTGCCACCAGCAGAGATTATAGGGTAACAGGTCCCGACTCTGGAAACACCATATATTTT.

The chain's CDR3 is CSATGGGGMNTEAFF. As DNA, the CDR3 is TGCAGTGCTACCGGAGGAGGCGGAATGAACACTGAAGCTTTCTTT. The chain links TRBV20-1 to TRBJ1-1; D is unclear. There are 15 residues in the CDR3. Germline-derived CDR1 and CDR2 are DFQATT and SNEGSKA (reference sequence). V lost 4 bases and J 0 bases, leaving 15 bases between the germline ends.

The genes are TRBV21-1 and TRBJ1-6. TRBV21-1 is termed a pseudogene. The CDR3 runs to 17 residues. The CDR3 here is CASSPPDRPIYNSPLHF. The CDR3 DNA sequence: TGTGCCAGCAGCCCTCCCGACAGGCCGATCTATAATTCACCCCTCCACTTT.

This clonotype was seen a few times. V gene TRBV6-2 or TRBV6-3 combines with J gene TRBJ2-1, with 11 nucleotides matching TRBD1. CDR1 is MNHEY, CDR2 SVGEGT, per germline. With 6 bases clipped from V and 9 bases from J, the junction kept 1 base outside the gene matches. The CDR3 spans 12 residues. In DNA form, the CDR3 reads TGTGCCAGCAGGGGACAGGGGGTTGAGCAGTTCTTC. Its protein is CASRGQGVEQFF.

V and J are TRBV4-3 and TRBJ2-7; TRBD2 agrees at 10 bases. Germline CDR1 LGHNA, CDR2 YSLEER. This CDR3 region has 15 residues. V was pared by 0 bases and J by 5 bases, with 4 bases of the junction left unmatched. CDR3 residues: CASSQERLAGDEQYF. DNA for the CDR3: TGCGCCAGCAGCCAAGAAAGGCTAGCGGGAGACGAGCAGTACTTC.

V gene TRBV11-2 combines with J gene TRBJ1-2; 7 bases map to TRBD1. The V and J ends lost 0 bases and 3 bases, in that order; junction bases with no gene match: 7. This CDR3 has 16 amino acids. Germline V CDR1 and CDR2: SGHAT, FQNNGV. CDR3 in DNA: TGTGCCAGCAGCTTAGATGGTGGGACAGCCGACTATGGCTACACCTTC. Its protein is CASSLDGGTADYGYTF.

The CDR3 sequence: CASSHDSYYGYTF. In DNA form, the CDR3 reads TGTGCCAGCAGCCATGACAGTTACTATGGCTACACCTTC. The chain employs TRBV7-2 and TRBJ1-2; TRBD1 is a possible D gene (5 bases). Germline V gene sequence: CDR1 SGHTA, CDR2 FQGNSA. Trimming left V 5 bases short and J 3 bases short, with 10 bases between. The CDR3 length is 13 residues.

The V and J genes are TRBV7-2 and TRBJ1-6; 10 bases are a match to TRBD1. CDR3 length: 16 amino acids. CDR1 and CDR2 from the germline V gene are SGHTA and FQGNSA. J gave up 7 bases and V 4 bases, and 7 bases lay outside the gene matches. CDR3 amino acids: CASSSRDRGLNSPLHF. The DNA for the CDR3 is TGTGCCAGCAGCTCACGGGACAGGGGTTTGAATTCACCCCTCCACTTT.

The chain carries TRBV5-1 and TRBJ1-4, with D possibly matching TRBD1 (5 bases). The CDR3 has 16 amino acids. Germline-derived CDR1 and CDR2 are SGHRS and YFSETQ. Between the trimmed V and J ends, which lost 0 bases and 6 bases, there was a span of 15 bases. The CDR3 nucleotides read TGCGCCAGCAGCTTGGATAGGGCAGGGACGGATGAAAAACTGTTTTTT. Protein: CASSLDRAGTDEKLFF.

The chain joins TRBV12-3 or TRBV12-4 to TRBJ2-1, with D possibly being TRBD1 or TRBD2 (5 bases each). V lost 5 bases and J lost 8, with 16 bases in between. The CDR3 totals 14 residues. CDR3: CASSPYGGVDEQFF. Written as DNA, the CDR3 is TGTGCCAGCAGTCCCTATGGGGGAGTCGATGAGCAGTTCTTC.

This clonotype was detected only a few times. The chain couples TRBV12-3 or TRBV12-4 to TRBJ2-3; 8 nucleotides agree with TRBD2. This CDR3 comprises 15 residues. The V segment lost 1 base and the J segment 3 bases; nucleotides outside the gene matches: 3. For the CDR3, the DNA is TGTGCCAGCAGTTTAGGCGGGAGGAAGACAGATACGCAGTATTTT. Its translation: CASSLGGRKTDTQYF.

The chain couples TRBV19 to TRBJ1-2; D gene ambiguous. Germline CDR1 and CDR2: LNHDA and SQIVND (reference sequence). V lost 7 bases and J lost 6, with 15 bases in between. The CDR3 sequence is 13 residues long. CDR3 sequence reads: CASTRDEHHGYTF. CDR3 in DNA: TGTGCCAGTACCCGTGACGAACATCATGGCTACACCTTC.

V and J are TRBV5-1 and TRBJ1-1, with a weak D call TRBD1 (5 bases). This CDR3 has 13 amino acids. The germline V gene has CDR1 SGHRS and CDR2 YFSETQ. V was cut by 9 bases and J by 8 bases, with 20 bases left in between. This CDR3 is CATRQRGQGEAFF. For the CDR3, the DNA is TGCGCCACCCGACAGCGTGGGCAAGGGGAAGCTTTCTTT.

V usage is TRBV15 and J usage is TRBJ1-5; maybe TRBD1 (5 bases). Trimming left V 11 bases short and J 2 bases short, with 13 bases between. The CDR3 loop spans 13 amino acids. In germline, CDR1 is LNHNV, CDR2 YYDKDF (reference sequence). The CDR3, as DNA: TGTGCCTCCGCCCGAGGGGGCAATCAGCCCCAGCATTTT. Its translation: CASARGGNQPQHF.

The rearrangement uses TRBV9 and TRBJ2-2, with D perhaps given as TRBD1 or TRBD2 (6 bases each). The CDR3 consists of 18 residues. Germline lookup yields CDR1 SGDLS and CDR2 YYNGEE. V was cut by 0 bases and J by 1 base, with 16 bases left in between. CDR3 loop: CASSVELRGRRNTGELFF. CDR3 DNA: TGTGCCAGCAGCGTAGAGCTCCGGGGGCGGAGGAACACCGGGGAGCTGTTTTTT.